One and the same sample provided the 26 T cell receptor beta chains below, sequenced in a study of T-cell reconstitution after alpha-beta-depleted transplantation in children. The library targeted TCRbeta and was prepared with unique molecular identifiers. TCRdb fed the PCR reads into MiXCR, producing one record per CDR3 protein. The data contain hundreds of thousands of distinct CDR3 sequences, 20% to 30% of them seen just once; the ten biggest clones take up under 5.5%. The sample consisted of PBMCs, mostly from graft donor cells, taken 360 days after TCRalphabeta/CD19-depleted stem cell transplant. These receptors all stem from a female patient aged 2 to 10 who had a stem cell transplant for congenital amegakaryocytic thrombocytopenia, so the T cells may come from the graft donor.

There are many counts of this clonotype. The V call is TRBV6-2 or TRBV6-3, the J call TRBJ2-2; 7 bases agree with TRBD2. With 1 base clipped from V and 8 bases from J, the junction kept 4 bases outside the gene matches. This CDR3 has 14 amino acids. The germline V gene has CDR1 MNHEY and CDR2 SVGEGT. CDR3 amino acids: CASSYFAGVGELFF. As DNA, the CDR3 is TGTGCCAGCAGTTACTTTGCGGGAGTTGGGGAGCTGTTTTTT.

V is TRBV20-1 and J is TRBJ1-1; 9 bases are a match to TRBD1. The germline gives CDR1 DFQATT, CDR2 SNEGSKA (reference sequence). The length of the CDR3 is 18 residues. V shed 2 bases and J 3 bases; nucleotides not matched to a gene: 16. In DNA, the CDR3 is TGCAGTGCTAGAACTGGCGACAGGGGGACAGTGAAGGACACTGAAGCTTTCTTT. Protein sequence: CSARTGDRGTVKDTEAFF.

This clonotype was seen a handful of times. V is TRBV10-3 and J is TRBJ1-2; D is possibly TRBD1 (5 bases). The CDR3 length is 15 residues. Germline V gives CDR1 ENHRY, CDR2 SYGVKD. The V end was cut by 0 bases, the J end by 4 bases, with 12 bases between. This chain's CDR3 is CAISESSQGSYGYTF. The CDR3 DNA sequence: TGTGCCATCAGTGAGTCGTCCCAGGGCAGCTATGGCTACACCTTC.

The chain joins TRBV2 to TRBJ2-7; D possibly corresponds to TRBD2 (7 bases). Germline lookup yields CDR1 SNHLY and CDR2 FYNNEI. This CDR3 is 14 amino acids long. The V end lost 2 bases, the J end lost 6 bases, and 14 bases lay between the germline ends. The CDR3 DNA is TGTGCCAGCAGTGAATCGGGGGGCCGCGGCGAGCAGTACTTC. Residues: CASSESGGRGEQYF.

The V and J genes are TRBV20-1 and TRBJ1-4, with no clear D. The V and J ends lost 3 bases and 8 bases respectively, with 16 bases between them. The CDR3 extends over 14 amino acids. Germline CDR1 is DFQATT and CDR2 is SNEGSKA (reference sequence). The CDR3 reads CSARQEQKGEKLFF. As DNA, the CDR3 is TGCAGTGCTAGGCAGGAGCAAAAAGGAGAAAAACTGTTTTTT.

This clonotype was detected a few times. This chain joins TRBV7-9 and TRBJ2-7; D call uncertain. The CDR3 runs 14 residues. CDR1 is SEHNR, CDR2 FQNEAQ, per germline (reference sequence). V was pared by 6 bases and J by 0 bases, with 12 bases between. CDR3 sequence reads: CASSHTASSYEQYF. For the CDR3, the DNA is TGTGCCAGCAGTCACACAGCGAGCTCCTACGAGCAGTACTTC.

The DNA for the CDR3 is TGTGCCAGCTACGGTCGGCTAGCGGGCAGGGAGCTGTTTTTT. Its protein is CASYGRLAGRELFF. This chain uses TRBV6-1 with TRBJ2-2, with 8 positions matching TRBD2. Germline V gene sequence: CDR1 MNHNS, CDR2 SASEGT. This CDR3 region has 14 residues. V lost 8 bases and J lost 9; bases outside the gene matches: 11.

The CDR3 DNA sequence: TGCAGTGCCCCGGACAGGAACCATCAGCCCCAGCATTTT. It encodes CSAPDRNHQPQHF. J is TRBJ1-5 and V is TRBV20-1, with 7 bases lining up with TRBD1. Germline lookup yields CDR1 DFQATT and CDR2 SNEGSKA (reference sequence). The CDR3 has 13 residues. V gave up 6 bases and J gave up 5 bases; unmatched junction bases: 7.

This rearrangement joins TRBV7-8 to TRBJ2-3, with 7 bases aligning to TRBD2. Trimming removed 4 bases from V and 4 bases from J; junction bases left unmatched: 11. CDR3 size: 16 residues. Germline lookup yields CDR1 SGHVS and CDR2 FQNEAQ. CDR3 DNA: TGTGCCAGCAGCTCCCAATGGGGGGGGAGCGCAGATACGCAGTATTTT. It encodes CASSSQWGGSADTQYF.

The sample holds a few counts of this clonotype. This chain links TRBV20-1 with TRBJ2-2, with D possibly TRBD2 on 6 matching bases. Germline CDR1 reads DFQATT; CDR2 reads SNEGSKA (reference sequence). This CDR3 is built from 14 residues. The germline V and J ends were trimmed by 4 bases and 1 base, with 10 bases remaining between them. For the CDR3, the DNA is TGCAGTGCTATTCACGGGGGGAACACCGGGGAGCTGTTTTTT. It translates to CSAIHGGNTGELFF.

The chain joins TRBV20-1 to TRBJ2-1; 7 nucleotides match TRBD2. After removal of 7 bases from V and 4 bases from J, the junction contained 10 bases not matched to a gene. This CDR3 has 14 residues. The germline gives CDR1 DFQATT, CDR2 SNEGSKA (reference sequence). The CDR3 nucleotides read TGCAGTGTGCGCGGGACTAACAAATACAATGAGCAGTTCTTC. Amino acids: CSVRGTNKYNEQFF.

This clonotype was detected ten times or more. The chain employs TRBV5-1 and TRBJ2-2; D is ambiguous. V lost 2 bases and J 0 bases, leaving 11 bases between the germline ends. Germline V CDR1 and CDR2: SGHRS, YFSETQ. The CDR3 runs to 16 residues. The CDR3 region is CASSFQTSSNTGELFF. CDR3 nucleotide sequence: TGCGCCAGCAGCTTCCAGACGTCTTCGAACACCGGGGAGCTGTTTTTT. Filled out from reference TRBV5-1 and TRBJ2-2, the complete variable domain reads KAGVTQTPRYLIKTRGQQVTLSCSPISGHRSVSWYQQTPGQGLQFLFEYFSETQRNKGNFPGRFSGRQFSNSRSEMNVSTLELGDSALYLCASSFQTSSNTGELFFGEGSRLTVL.

V gene TRBV10-3 combines with J gene TRBJ2-3; D may be TRBD1 or TRBD2 (5 bases each). Between the trimmed V and J ends, which lost 10 bases and 9 bases, there was a span of 20 bases. This CDR3 is 13 amino acids long. The V gene's germline CDR1 is ENHRY and CDR2 SYGVKD. CDR3 coding DNA: TGTGCCACCTGGGGAAGAGGGGCGGCGACGCAGTATTTT. Amino acids: CATWGRGAATQYF.

V and J are TRBV28 and TRBJ2-3; tentatively, D is TRBD2 (6 bases). Trimming left V 5 bases short and J 3 bases short, with 18 bases between. The germline V gene encodes CDR1 MDHEN and CDR2 SYDVKM. This CDR3 spans 16 amino acids. CDR3 in amino acids: CASSTGGPLLTDTQYF. CDR3 DNA: TGTGCCAGCAGTACCGGAGGGCCCTTATTGACAGATACGCAGTATTTT.

V is TRBV3-1 and J is TRBJ2-1; 10 nucleotides line up with TRBD1. V was pared by 8 bases and J by 1 base, with 5 bases of the junction left unmatched. The CDR3 extends over 15 amino acids. The germline gives CDR1 LGHDT, CDR2 YNNKEL (reference sequence). For the CDR3, the DNA is TGTGCCAGCCTAAGACAGGGGGCTTCCTACAATGAGCAGTTCTTC. Its protein product is CASLRQGASYNEQFF.

There are many counts of this clonotype. The rearrangement links TRBV29-1 to TRBJ2-1; D possibly corresponds to TRBD1 (5 bases). The CDR3 contains 13 residues. With 6 bases removed from V and 6 bases from J, the gap between germline ends came to 15 bases. The germline V gene has CDR1 SQVTM and CDR2 ANQGSEA. The CDR3 nucleotides read TGCAGCGTCATTCGGACAATAGGCAATGAGCAGTTCTTC. Protein sequence: CSVIRTIGNEQFF.

This chain links TRBV20-1 with TRBJ1-1; possible D gene TRBD1, 5 bases. The V gene's germline CDR1 is DFQATT and CDR2 SNEGSKA (reference sequence). The CDR3 totals 13 residues. The CDR3 is CSTSGGKDTEAFF. The CDR3 DNA follows: TGCAGCACTTCGGGGGGAAAGGACACTGAAGCTTTCTTT.

The genes are TRBV6-2 or TRBV6-3 and TRBJ2-7, with 10 bases identical to TRBD1. The length of the CDR3 is 15 residues. The V gene end was trimmed by 2 bases and the J gene end by 1 base; junction bases not matched to a gene: 2. The germline V gene has CDR1 MNHEY and CDR2 SVGEGT. This CDR3 reads CASSYDRGPSYEQYF. CDR3 in DNA: TGTGCCAGCAGTTACGACAGGGGGCCATCCTACGAGCAGTACTTC.

This clonotype was recorded only once. The rearrangement links TRBV13 to TRBJ2-3; TRBD1 matches at 10 bases. CDR1 is PRHDT, CDR2 FYEKMQ, per germline (reference sequence). The CDR3 has 16 amino acids. The J segment lost 3 bases and the V segment lost 0 bases, leaving 3 bases of the junction unmatched. Here the CDR3 reads CASSLGRGQGTDTQYF. CDR3 DNA: TGTGCCAGCAGCTTAGGACGGGGACAGGGGACAGATACGCAGTATTTT.

This clonotype occurred a few times. CDR3 loop: CASSWGRNTEAFF. CDR3 coding DNA: TGTGCCAGCAGTTGGGGGAGGAACACTGAAGCTTTCTTT. The chain has TRBV28 and TRBJ1-1; D might be TRBD1 (5 bases). The CDR3 is 13 residues long. CDR1 MDHEN and CDR2 SYDVKM come from the germline V gene. Trimming removed 4 bases at V and 1 base at J, with 7 bases between.

The V call is TRBV4-1, the J call TRBJ2-2, with D perhaps given as TRBD1 or TRBD2 (5 bases each). This CDR3 region has 16 residues. V shed 8 bases and J shed 5 bases, with 21 bases lying between them. From germline, CDR1 is MGHRA and CDR2 YSYEKL. CDR3: CASEMGERGDTGELFF. The CDR3, as DNA: TGCGCCAGCGAGATGGGGGAGAGGGGCGATACCGGGGAGCTGTTTTTT.

This clonotype was found a few times. The CDR3 nucleotides read TGTGCCAGCAGTTTTAATGCAGGATTCTATGGCTACACCTTC. This codes for CASSFNAGFYGYTF. This chain links TRBV27 with TRBJ1-2; D unresolved. The CDR3 sequence is 14 residues long. CDR1 MNHEY and CDR2 SMNVEV come from the germline V gene (reference sequence). V lost 3 bases and J 4 bases, leaving 12 bases between the germline ends.

The gene calls are TRBV5-1 and TRBJ2-7; D gene uncertain. Per the germline V gene, CDR1 is SGHRS and CDR2 is YFSETQ. Trimming shortened V by 0 bases and J by 6 bases, and 13 bases separated the two germline ends. The CDR3 has 14 amino acids. The CDR3 loop is CASSLVTMGIEQYF. Here the CDR3 DNA reads TGCGCCAGCAGCTTGGTTACCATGGGAATCGAGCAGTACTTC.

This clonotype occurred a few times. The rearrangement joins TRBV27 to TRBJ2-3; possibly TRBD1 or TRBD2 for D (5 bases each). The CDR3 is 15 amino acids. Trimming removed 5 bases from V and 1 base from J, with 13 bases in between. Per germline, CDR1 MNHEY and CDR2 SMNVEV (reference sequence). CDR3 sequence (DNA): TGTGCCAGCAGTGCCGCGAGGGGTGGCACAGATACGCAGTATTTT. It codes for CASSAARGGTDTQYF.

This clonotype turned up a few times. J is TRBJ2-5 and V is TRBV7-9; D not certain. Germline loops: CDR1 SEHNR, CDR2 FQNEAQ (reference sequence). V was pared by 5 bases and J by 5 bases, with 15 bases between. The CDR3 extends over 14 amino acids. Here the CDR3 reads CASSPRPGSETQYF. The CDR3 DNA reads as TGTGCCAGCAGCCCAAGGCCAGGATCGGAGACCCAGTACTTC. Full variable domain (outside the CDR3, taken from reference TRBV7-9 and TRBJ2-5): DTGVSQNPRHKITKRGQNVTFRCDPISEHNRLYWYRQTLGQGPEFLTYFQNEAQLEKSRLLSDRFSAERPKGSFSTLEIQRTEQGDSAMYLCASSPRPGSETQYFGPGTRLLVL.

The CDR3 DNA sequence: TGTGCCAGCAGCATAAGGGACGGGAGCACAGATACGCAGTATTTT. Translation gives CASSIRDGSTDTQYF. The chain employs TRBV7-8 and TRBJ2-3; D is tentatively TRBD1 or TRBD2 (5 bases each). V was trimmed by 5 bases and J by 0 bases, leaving 12 bases between them. Germline assignment: CDR1 SGHVS and CDR2 FQNEAQ. The CDR3 spans 15 residues.